This TCR beta chain was identified in a study of T cells in Graves' hyperthyroidism and ophthalmopathy. This clonotype showed up many times. As yet, its antigen is unknown. The study's findings and limits: Blood shared most expanded thyroid clonotypes above 0.001. Median prediction lead before ophthalmopathy onset was 5 to 7.5 months with the model.

Any patient presenting with uncontrolled infection, other autoimmune disease, pregnancy or lactation was left out. The diagnoses drew upon clinical symptoms, serum thyroxine and TRAb, thyroid ultrasound and orbital computed tomography. The length of the CDR3 is 14 residues. Germline CDR1 is SNHLY and CDR2 is FYNNEI. Trimming left V 4 bases short and J 2 bases short, with 12 bases between. RNA transcripts gave rise to amplified TCR beta CDR3 regions. TCR CDR3 regions were first amplified by RT-PCR with HTBI primers. TCRdb recomputed calls from the multiplex PCR reads with MiXCR, one row per CDR3 protein. This sample has 130,000 to 150,000 distinct CDR3 sequences, with approximately 20% found just once.

The sequencing input was blood. The rearrangement uses TRBV2 and TRBJ2-7; TRBD1 is a possible D gene (5 bases). The sequence was collected from a woman aged 45-65 years with Graves' hyperthyroidism that later progressed to Graves' ophthalmopathy. The CDR3 region is CASSAVQGTYEQYF. DNA of the CDR3: TGTGCCAGCAGTGCGGTCCAGGGAACCTACGAGCAGTACTTC.